This TCR beta chain was observed in a study of blood T cell repertoires in COVID-19. This clone was seen once. Generated by immunoSEQ multiplex PCR, the TCRdb table keeps only in-frame clones and is missing some. The sample has more than 100,000 clones, 65% to 90% seen once; the top ten hold under 13%. Germline CDR1 is SGHRS and CDR2 is YFSETQ. J was trimmed by 7 bases and V by 4 bases; bases with no gene match: 7. The CDR3 is 15 residues long. Sequencing used peripheral blood. The receptor comes from a man older than 75 with acute or convalescent COVID-19. The chain has TRBV5-1 and TRBJ1-4; the match to TRBD1 covers 10 bases. The CDR3 bases are TGCGCCAGCAGCGGGATGACAGGGGGCTCTGAAAAACTGTTTTTT. It is translated as CASSGMTGGSEKLFF.